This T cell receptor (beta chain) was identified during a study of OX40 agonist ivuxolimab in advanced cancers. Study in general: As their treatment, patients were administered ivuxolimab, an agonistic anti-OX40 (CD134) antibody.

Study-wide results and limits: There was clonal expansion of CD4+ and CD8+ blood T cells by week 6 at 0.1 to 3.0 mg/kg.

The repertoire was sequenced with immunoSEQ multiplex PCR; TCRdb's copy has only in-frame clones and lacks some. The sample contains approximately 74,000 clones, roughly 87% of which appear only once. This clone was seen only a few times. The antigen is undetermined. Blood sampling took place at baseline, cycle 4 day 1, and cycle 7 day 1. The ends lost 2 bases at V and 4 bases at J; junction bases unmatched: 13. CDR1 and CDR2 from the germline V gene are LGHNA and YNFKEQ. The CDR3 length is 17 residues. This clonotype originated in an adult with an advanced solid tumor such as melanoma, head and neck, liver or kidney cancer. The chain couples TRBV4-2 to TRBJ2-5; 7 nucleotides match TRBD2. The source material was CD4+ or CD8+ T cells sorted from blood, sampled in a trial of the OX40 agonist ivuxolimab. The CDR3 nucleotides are TGTGCCAGCAGCCAACGAGGGCGGGGGAGTGGGGCAGAGACCCAGTACTTC. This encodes CASSQRGRGSGAETQYF.